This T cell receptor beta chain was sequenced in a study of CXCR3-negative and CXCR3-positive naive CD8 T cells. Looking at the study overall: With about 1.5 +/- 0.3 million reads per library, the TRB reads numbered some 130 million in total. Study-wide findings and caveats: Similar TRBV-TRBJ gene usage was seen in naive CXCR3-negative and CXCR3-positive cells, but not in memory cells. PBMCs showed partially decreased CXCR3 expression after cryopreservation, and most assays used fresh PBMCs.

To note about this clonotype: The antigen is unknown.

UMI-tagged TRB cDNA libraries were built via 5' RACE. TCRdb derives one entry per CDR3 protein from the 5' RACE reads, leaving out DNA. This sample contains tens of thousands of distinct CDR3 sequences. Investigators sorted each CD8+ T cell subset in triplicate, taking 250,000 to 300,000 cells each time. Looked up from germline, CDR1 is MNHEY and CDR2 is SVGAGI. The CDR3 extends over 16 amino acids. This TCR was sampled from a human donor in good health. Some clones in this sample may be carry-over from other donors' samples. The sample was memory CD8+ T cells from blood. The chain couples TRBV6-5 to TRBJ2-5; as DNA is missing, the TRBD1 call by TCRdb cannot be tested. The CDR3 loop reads CASSYFFGQDRETQYF.